The next 32 T cell receptor beta chains were all read from a single sample in a study of blood T cell repertoires in COVID-19. TCRdb's copy holds only in-frame clones and misses some; the assay was immunoSEQ multiplex PCR. The sample holds 100,000 or so clones, 69% seen once. The sequencing sample was made of peripheral blood. These receptors all come from a man older than 75 with acute or convalescent COVID-19.

The rearrangement uses TRBV11-2 and TRBJ2-2; D might be TRBD2 (6 bases). Trimming removed 8 bases from V and 1 base from J, with 11 bases in between. Germline CDR1 reads SGHAT; CDR2 reads FQNNGV. This CDR3 comprises 14 residues. CDR3 bases: TGTGCCAGCGCCAGGGACTTGAACACCGGGGAGCTGTTTTTT. This translates into CASARDLNTGELFF. Combining the CDR3 with reference TRBV11-2 and TRBJ2-2 gives the whole variable domain EAGVAQSPRYKIIEKRQSVAFWCNPISGHATLYWYQQILGQGPKLLIQFQNNGVVDDSQLPKDRFSAERLKGVDSTLKIQPAKLEDSAVYLCASARDLNTGELFFGEGSRLTVL.

The chain combines TRBV4-3 with TRBJ1-2; D may be TRBD1 (6 bases). This CDR3 region has 16 residues. V lost 1 base, J lost 3 bases, and 15 bases lay in between. The germline gives CDR1 LGHNA, CDR2 YSLEER. CDR3: CASSQVGLTGDYGYTF. As DNA, the CDR3 is TGCGCCAGCAGCCAAGTAGGGCTGACAGGAGACTATGGCTACACCTTC.

The chain combines TRBV29-1 with TRBJ2-1; 7 nucleotides match TRBD2. Germline CDR1 reads SQVTM; CDR2 reads ANQGSEA. The CDR3 loop spans 14 amino acids. V was clipped by 4 bases and J by 6 bases; unmatched bases: 9. The CDR3 DNA sequence: TGCAGCGTTGTTTCGGCGGGAGAAGTCAATGAGCAGTTCTTC. The encoded protein is CSVVSAGEVNEQFF.

The chain employs TRBV12-5 and TRBJ1-2; tentative D call: TRBD1 (6 bases). The germline gives CDR1 LGHNT, CDR2 FRNRAP. The CDR3 spans 12 residues. The germline V and J ends were trimmed by 5 bases and 8 bases, with 12 bases remaining between them. CDR3 sequence: CASGPGEGGYTF. The CDR3 nucleotides are TGTGCTAGTGGTCCAGGGGAGGGGGGCTACACCTTC.

About this clone itself: An end of the junction differs from the germline gene, which may be a read error. The chain uses TRBV20-1 and TRBJ1-1; the D gene is possibly TRBD1 (5 bases). The CDR3 loop spans 14 amino acids. CDR1 and CDR2 (germline): DFQATT, SNEGSKA (reference sequence). CDR3 in DNA: TGCAATGCTAGTTACCGACAGCAGAACACTGAAGCTTTCTTT. Protein product: CNASYRQQNTEAFF.

V is TRBV5-1 and J is TRBJ2-1; 8 nucleotides align to TRBD2. CDR3 length: 16 residues. CDR1 SGHRS and CDR2 YFSETQ come from the germline V gene. With V trimmed by 4 bases and J by 1 base, 7 bases remained unmatched. The CDR3 coding sequence is TGCGCCAGCAGCGGGGATGGCGGGAGGTCCTACAATGAGCAGTTCTTC. Translation: CASSGDGGRSYNEQFF.

This clone occurred many times. V usage is TRBV7-2 and J usage is TRBJ2-2, with 7 bases fitting TRBD1. J gave up 5 bases and V 4 bases, and 4 bases lay outside the gene matches. This CDR3 region has 14 residues. CDR1 is SGHTA, CDR2 FQGNSA, per germline. CDR3 sequence reads: CASSYQGVTGELFF. CDR3 nucleotide sequence: TGTGCCAGCAGCTACCAGGGGGTGACCGGGGAGCTGTTTTTT.

This clone has only a few counts. At the DNA level, this CDR3 is encoded by other sequences in the same sample as well. The chain uses TRBV29-1 and TRBJ1-4; weak D call: TRBD1 (6 bases). Germline lookup yields CDR1 SQVTM and CDR2 ANQGSEA. This CDR3 is 11 amino acids long. Trimming left V 4 bases short and J 7 bases short, with 7 bases between. The CDR3 protein is CSVVRGEKLFF. The CDR3 coding sequence is TGCAGCGTTGTCAGGGGTGAAAAACTGTTTTTT.

This sequence joins TRBV5-5 and TRBJ2-7; a possible D gene is TRBD1 (5 bases). Trimming cost V 1 base and J 6 bases, with 17 bases left between them. The CDR3 is 15 amino acids. Germline-derived CDR1 and CDR2 are SGHKS and YYEKEE (reference sequence). CDR3 loop: CASSLLAGYYFEQYF. The CDR3 DNA reads as TGTGCCAGCAGCTTGTTAGCAGGGTATTATTTCGAGCAGTACTTC.

The gene calls are TRBV28 and TRBJ1-5; D possibly corresponds to TRBD1 (5 bases). In germline, CDR1 is MDHEN, CDR2 SYDVKM. The CDR3 totals 16 residues. V was clipped by 1 base and J by 9 bases, with 19 bases between them. CDR3 sequence reads: CASSLYRTSTTAPQHF. The CDR3 coding sequence is TGTGCCAGCAGTTTATACCGGACATCCACCACAGCGCCCCAGCATTTT.

The V call is TRBV6-6, the J call TRBJ2-7; 8 bases map to TRBD1. The J segment lost 0 bases and the V segment lost 7 bases, leaving 5 bases of the junction unmatched. The CDR3 has 14 amino acids. Germline CDR1 and CDR2: MNHNY and SVGAGI (reference sequence). Written as DNA, the CDR3 is TGTGCCAGCACCCGGACAGGGAGCTCCTACGAGCAGTACTTC. This codes for CASTRTGSSYEQYF.

This clone was detected once. The chain couples TRBV2 to TRBJ1-6, with 7 bases aligning to TRBD1. Germline V lookup: CDR1 SNHLY, CDR2 FYNNEI. The CDR3 runs 14 residues. V was clipped by 7 bases and J by 7 bases; unmatched bases: 7. The CDR3 coding sequence is TGTGCCAGCACGGCGGGACAGCCCAATTCACCCCTCCACTTT. This sequence encodes CASTAGQPNSPLHF.

The rearrangement joins TRBV28 to TRBJ2-2; D possibly corresponds to TRBD1 (5 bases). The CDR3 spans 17 residues. Trimming removed 5 bases from V and 0 bases from J, with 16 bases in between. Germline V gene data show CDR1 as MDHEN and CDR2 as SYDVKM. The CDR3 nucleotides read TGTGCCAGCAGTCCCGAATACAGGAGCGCGAACACCGGGGAGCTGTTTTTT. As protein: CASSPEYRSANTGELFF.

V gene TRBV5-5 combines with J gene TRBJ2-7; 9 bases align to TRBD2. CDR3 length equals 15 residues. Per germline, CDR1 SGHKS and CDR2 YYEKEE (reference sequence). V was clipped by 3 bases and J by 6 bases; unmatched bases: 10. The CDR3 DNA reads TGTGCCAGCAGCTCGCTTTTGGGTAGCGGGAGCGAGCAGTACTTC. Residues: CASSSLLGSGSEQYF.

The chain employs TRBV5-1 and TRBJ2-3, with 12 bases fitting TRBD2. The J segment lost 4 bases and the V segment lost 3 bases, leaving 12 bases of the junction unmatched. CDR1 SGHRS and CDR2 YFSETQ come from the germline V gene. This CDR3 comprises 18 residues. The CDR3: CASSSAASGRAGADTQYF. DNA for the CDR3: TGCGCCAGCAGCTCCGCGGCTAGCGGGAGGGCCGGGGCAGATACGCAGTATTTT.

This clone appeared a few times. The V and J genes are TRBV28 and TRBJ2-5, with D possibly being TRBD2 (5 bases). Trimming stripped 4 bases from V and 2 bases from J, with 8 bases between. Germline V lookup: CDR1 MDHEN, CDR2 SYDVKM. This CDR3 is 13 amino acids long. The CDR3 protein is CASSSGWQETQYF. DNA of the CDR3: TGTGCCAGCAGTTCGGGGTGGCAAGAGACCCAGTACTTC.

This chain connects TRBV5-1 to TRBJ2-3; 7 bases agree with TRBD2. The CDR3 is 16 amino acids. J gave up 1 base and V 4 bases, and 9 bases lay outside the gene matches. Germline assignment: CDR1 SGHRS and CDR2 YFSETQ. CDR3 protein: CASSVQGLAGTDTQYF. The CDR3 nucleotides read TGCGCCAGCAGCGTGCAGGGCCTAGCGGGCACAGATACGCAGTATTTT.

The J gene is TRBJ2-2, the V gene TRBV9; perhaps TRBD2 as D (6 bases). This CDR3 spans 16 amino acids. V dropped 4 bases and J dropped 1 base, with 14 bases sitting between them. From germline, CDR1 is SGDLS and CDR2 YYNGEE. CDR3 DNA: TGTGCCAGCAGCAAAACTCTAGCGAGGAACACCGGGGAGCTGTTTTTT. It translates to CASSKTLARNTGELFF.

This clone was seen a handful of times. The V gene is TRBV2, the J gene TRBJ2-5; TRBD2 is a possible D gene (6 bases). The germline V gene has CDR1 SNHLY and CDR2 FYNNEI. V was cut by 2 bases and J by 5 bases, with 12 bases left in between. This CDR3 comprises 14 residues. CDR3: CASSERDSWETQYF. CDR3 DNA sequence: TGTGCCAGCAGTGAACGGGACTCCTGGGAGACCCAGTACTTC. Combining the CDR3 with reference TRBV2 and TRBJ2-5 gives the whole variable domain EPEVTQTPSHQVTQMGQEVILRCVPISNHLYFYWYRQILGQKVEFLVSFYNNEISEKSEIFDDQFSVERPDGSNFTLKIRSTKLEDSAMYFCASSERDSWETQYFGPGTRLLVL.

The chain is built from TRBV19 and TRBJ2-1, with D perhaps matching TRBD1 (5 bases). CDR1 and CDR2 from the germline V gene are LNHDA and SQIVND (reference sequence). The V and J ends lost 7 bases and 4 bases respectively, with 8 bases between them. The CDR3 runs 12 residues. CDR3 nucleotide sequence: TGTGCCAGTAACCCAGGGTACAATGAGCAGTTCTTC. Translating gives CASNPGYNEQFF.

The V call is TRBV2, the J call TRBJ1-1; D may be TRBD1 (5 bases). Germline V lookup: CDR1 SNHLY, CDR2 FYNNEI. V was clipped by 7 bases and J by 6 bases, with 12 bases between them. The CDR3 totals 12 residues. The CDR3 sequence is CASIPGFSEAFF. The CDR3 DNA sequence: TGTGCCAGCATTCCAGGGTTTTCTGAAGCTTTCTTT.

The chain combines TRBV12-3 or TRBV12-4 with TRBJ1-5; 8 bases match TRBD1. V trimming: 7 bases; J trimming: 2 bases; junction bases outside the gene matches: 1. This CDR3 region has 13 residues. The CDR3 loop is CASTGQGNQPQHF. CDR3 coding DNA: TGTGCCAGCACGGGACAGGGCAATCAGCCCCAGCATTTT.

The genes are TRBV6-2 or TRBV6-3 and TRBJ1-1, with D possibly matching TRBD1 (6 bases). Germline CDR1 MNHEY, CDR2 SVGEGT. The CDR3 spans 16 residues. Between the trimmed V and J ends, which lost 2 bases and 7 bases, there was a span of 20 bases. CDR3 protein: CASSYEAGGRDGEAFF. In DNA form, the CDR3 reads TGTGCCAGCAGTTACGAGGCGGGGGGGCGCGACGGTGAAGCTTTCTTT.

In its sample, this clone was seen a few times. The chain recombines TRBV6-5 with TRBJ2-1; no clear D gene. CDR3 size: 16 residues. The germline V and J ends were trimmed by 0 bases and 0 bases, with 9 bases remaining between them. Per the germline V gene, CDR1 is MNHEY and CDR2 is SVGAGI. The CDR3: CASSYSLPSSYNEQFF. Written as DNA, the CDR3 is TGTGCCAGCAGTTACTCGTTACCTAGCTCCTACAATGAGCAGTTCTTC.

V is TRBV2 and J is TRBJ2-7, with TRBD1 matching over 9 bases. Losses at the gene ends were 6 bases for V and 0 bases for J; bases not matched to a gene: 6. The germline V gene has CDR1 SNHLY and CDR2 FYNNEI. The CDR3 covers 15 residues. CDR3 residues: CASRVGQGSSYEQYF. The CDR3 DNA reads as TGTGCCAGCAGAGTCGGACAGGGGAGCTCCTACGAGCAGTACTTC.

This chain joins TRBV11-2 and TRBJ2-7; D may be TRBD2 (6 bases). The CDR3 contains 15 residues. V was trimmed by 5 bases and J by 0 bases, leaving 14 bases between them. Germline V CDR1 and CDR2: SGHAT, FQNNGV. In DNA, the CDR3 is TGTGCCAGCAGCCGGGGACTTCTAAGCTCCTACGAGCAGTACTTC. Translation: CASSRGLLSSYEQYF.

The genes are TRBV7-8 and TRBJ2-2, with D perhaps matching TRBD1 (6 bases). The CDR3 is 16 residues long. V shed 5 bases and J shed 5 bases, with 18 bases lying between them. In germline, CDR1 is SGHVS, CDR2 FQNEAQ. The CDR3 region has the DNA TGTGCCAGCAGCCCCTTAGGTCCAGGGGAAACCGGGGAGCTGTTTTTT. This encodes CASSPLGPGETGELFF. Drawing the rest from reference TRBV7-8 and TRBJ2-2, the complete variable domain is GAGVSQSPRYKVAKRGQDVALRCDPISGHVSLFWYQQALGQGPEFLTYFQNEAQLDKSGLPSDRFFAERPEGSVSTLKIQRTQQEDSAVYLCASSPLGPGETGELFFGEGSRLTVL.

This clone occurred a few times. This chain links TRBV27 with TRBJ2-2, with D perhaps TRBD1 (5 bases). This CDR3 spans 16 amino acids. V dropped 0 bases and J dropped 3 bases, with 11 bases sitting between them. Germline CDR1 and CDR2: MNHEY and SMNVEV (reference sequence). The CDR3 sequence is CASSLSGRVDTGELFF. The CDR3 coding sequence is TGTGCCAGCAGTTTATCGGGCAGGGTCGACACCGGGGAGCTGTTTTTT.

This clone occurred a few times. This chain links TRBV3-1 (or the pseudogene TRBV3-2) with TRBJ2-5; TRBD1 matches at 7 bases. V shed 1 base, J shed 6 bases, and the junction held 8 bases outside the gene matches. The CDR3 has 15 amino acids. Germline CDR1 reads LGHDT; CDR2 reads YNNKEL (reference sequence). The CDR3 nucleotides are TGTGCCAGCAGCCAAGGACAGGGTGGTTTACAGACCCAGTACTTC. Translating it yields CASSQGQGGLQTQYF.

The rearrangement links TRBV6-5 to TRBJ1-2; TRBD1 agrees at 7 bases. The trim removed 5 bases at V and 2 bases at J, leaving 8 bases unmatched. This CDR3 is built from 15 residues. Germline V gene sequence: CDR1 MNHEY, CDR2 SVGAGI. The CDR3 loop is CASSPRGAVNYGYTF. DNA for the CDR3: TGTGCCAGCAGTCCCAGGGGGGCGGTCAACTATGGCTACACCTTC.

This clone was seen more than once but under ten times. The J gene is TRBJ2-7, the V gene TRBV5-1; 8 bases line up with TRBD2. CDR3 length equals 14 residues. Germline assignment: CDR1 SGHRS and CDR2 YFSETQ. With 3 bases clipped from V and 0 bases from J, the junction kept 2 bases outside the gene matches. CDR3 nucleotides: TGCGCCAGCAGCTCGGGGACTAGCTCCTACGAGCAGTACTTC. This gives the protein CASSSGTSSYEQYF. The full variable domain, in which reference TRBV5-1 and TRBJ2-7 provide the parts outside the CDR3, is KAGVTQTPRYLIKTRGQQVTLSCSPISGHRSVSWYQQTPGQGLQFLFEYFSETQRNKGNFPGRFSGRQFSNSRSEMNVSTLELGDSALYLCASSSGTSSYEQYFGPGTRLTVT.

This clone came up a few times. This chain joins TRBV12-3 or TRBV12-4 and TRBJ1-1; D is undetermined. V shed 5 bases and J shed 7 bases, with 8 bases lying between them. CDR3 length: 11 residues. The CDR3 DNA reads as TGTGCCAGCAGTCTGAGTTATGAAGCTTTCTTT. Translated: CASSLSYEAFF.